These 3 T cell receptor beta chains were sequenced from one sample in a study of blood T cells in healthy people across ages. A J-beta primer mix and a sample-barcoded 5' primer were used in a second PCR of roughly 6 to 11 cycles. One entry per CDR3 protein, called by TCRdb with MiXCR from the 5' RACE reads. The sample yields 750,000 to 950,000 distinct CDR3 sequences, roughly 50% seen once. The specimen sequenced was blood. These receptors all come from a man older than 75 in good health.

The CDR3, as DNA: TGCGCCAGCAGCTTCGGCAGGGCGACAGATACGCAGTATTTT. This codes for CASSFGRATDTQYF. This chain uses TRBV5-1 with TRBJ2-3; TRBD1 is a possible D gene (5 bases). This CDR3 comprises 14 residues. V dropped 2 bases and J dropped 3 bases, with 10 bases sitting between them. The V gene's germline CDR1 is SGHRS and CDR2 YFSETQ.

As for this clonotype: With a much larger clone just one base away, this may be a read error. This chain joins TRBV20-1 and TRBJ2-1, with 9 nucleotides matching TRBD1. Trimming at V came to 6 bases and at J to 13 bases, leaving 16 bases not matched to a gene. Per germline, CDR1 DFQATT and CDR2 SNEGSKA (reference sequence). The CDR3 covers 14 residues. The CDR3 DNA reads TGCAGTGCCCACAGGGGGCAAAAAGAAGAGACCCAGTTCTTC. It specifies CSAHRGQKEETQFF.

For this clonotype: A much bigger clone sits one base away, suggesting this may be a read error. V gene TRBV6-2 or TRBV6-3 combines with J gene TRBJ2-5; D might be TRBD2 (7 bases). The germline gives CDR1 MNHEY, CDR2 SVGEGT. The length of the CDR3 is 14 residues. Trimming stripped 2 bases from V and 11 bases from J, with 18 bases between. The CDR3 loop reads CASSYAYSGRGQYF. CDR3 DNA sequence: TGTGCCAGCAGTTACGCCTACTCGGGGAGGGGGCAGTACTTC.